Included here is one TCR beta chain sequence, with context. This sample was taken from a study of radiotherapy plus CTLA-4 blockade in lung cancer. Whole-study context: Among patients, around 18% showed objective responses, and approximately 29% had disease control.

Profiled with immunoSEQ multiplex PCR; TCRdb holds only in-frame clones, not every one. The sample contains about 78,000 clones, around 84% of which appear only once. Unmatched junction bases numbered 6, after V lost 3 bases and J lost 5 bases. The CDR3 is made up of 15 amino acids. Looked up from germline, CDR1 is SGHNT and CDR2 is YYREEE (reference sequence). The J gene is TRBJ2-7, the V gene TRBV5-4; 12 bases are shared with TRBD2. The sequence came from a human donor with non-small cell lung cancer who had stable disease on radiotherapy plus ipilimumab. Specimen: peripheral blood, collected from a patient treated with radiotherapy plus ipilimumab. The CDR3 here is CASSSRLAGENEQYF. The CDR3 bases are TGTGCCAGCAGCTCCAGACTAGCGGGGGAAAACGAGCAGTACTTC.